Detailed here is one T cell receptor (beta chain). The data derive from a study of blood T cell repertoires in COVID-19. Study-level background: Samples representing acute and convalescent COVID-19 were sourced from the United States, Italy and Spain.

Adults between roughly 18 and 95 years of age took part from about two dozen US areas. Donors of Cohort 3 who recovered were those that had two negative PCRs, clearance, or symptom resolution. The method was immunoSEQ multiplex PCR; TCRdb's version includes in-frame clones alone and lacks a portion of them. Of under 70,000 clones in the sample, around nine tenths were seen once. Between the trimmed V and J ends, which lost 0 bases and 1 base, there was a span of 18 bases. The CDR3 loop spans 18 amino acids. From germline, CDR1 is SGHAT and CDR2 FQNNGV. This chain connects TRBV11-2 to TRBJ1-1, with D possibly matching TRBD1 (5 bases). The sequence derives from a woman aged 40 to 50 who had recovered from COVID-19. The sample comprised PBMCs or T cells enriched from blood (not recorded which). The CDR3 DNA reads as TGTGCCAGCAGCTTAGATGGCTTTTCAGACAGAACGAACACTGAAGCTTTCTTT. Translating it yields CASSLDGFSDRTNTEAFF.